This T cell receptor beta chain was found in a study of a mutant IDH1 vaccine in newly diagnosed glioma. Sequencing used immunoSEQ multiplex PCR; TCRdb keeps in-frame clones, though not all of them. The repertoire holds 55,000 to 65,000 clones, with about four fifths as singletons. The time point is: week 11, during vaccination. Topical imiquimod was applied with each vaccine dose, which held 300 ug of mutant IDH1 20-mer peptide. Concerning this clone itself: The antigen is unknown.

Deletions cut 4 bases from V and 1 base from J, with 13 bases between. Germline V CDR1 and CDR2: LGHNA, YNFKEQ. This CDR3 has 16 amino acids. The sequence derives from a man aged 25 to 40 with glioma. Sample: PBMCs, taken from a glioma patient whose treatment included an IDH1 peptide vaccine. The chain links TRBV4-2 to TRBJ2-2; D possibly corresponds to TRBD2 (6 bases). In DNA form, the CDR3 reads TGTGCCAGCAGCCCAGACGGGAGATTGAACACCGGGGAGCTGTTTTTT. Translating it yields CASSPDGRLNTGELFF.